A single sample is the source of the 19 T cell receptor beta chains below, sequenced in a study of control samples from healthy donors and cancer patients. The method was immunoSEQ multiplex PCR; TCRdb's version includes in-frame clones alone and lacks a portion of them. The table records about 59,000 clones, roughly 90% of them present only once. Material: PBMCs. The receptors stem from a man aged 35-49 years with colorectal cancer.

The V and J genes are TRBV6-5 and TRBJ2-1; 8 nucleotides agree with TRBD2. The CDR3 extends over 15 amino acids. CDR1 MNHEY and CDR2 SVGAGI come from the germline V gene. The V segment lost 2 bases and the J segment 7 bases; nucleotides outside the gene matches: 7. Here the CDR3 reads CASSYTGGARNEQFF. As DNA, the CDR3 is TGTGCCAGCAGTTACACGGGGGGGGCCCGGAATGAGCAGTTCTTC.

CDR3 coding DNA: TGCGCCAGCAGCTTGCCGGCGAACACTGAAGCTTTCTTT. The encoded protein is CASSLPANTEAFF. The chain couples TRBV5-1 to TRBJ1-1; D remains ambiguous. V lost 1 base and J 1 base, leaving 5 bases between the germline ends. The CDR3 is 13 residues long. Germline V gives CDR1 SGHRS, CDR2 YFSETQ.

V is TRBV18 and J is TRBJ1-2; TRBD1 matches at 8 bases. In germline, CDR1 is KGHSH, CDR2 LQKENI. V gave up 3 bases and J gave up 5 bases; unmatched junction bases: 2. The CDR3 contains 13 residues. The CDR3: CASSPDRAYGYTF. The CDR3 coding sequence is TGTGCCAGCTCACCGGACAGGGCGTATGGCTACACCTTC.

This chain links TRBV2 with TRBJ2-5; 7 positions agree with TRBD2. Losses at the gene ends were 8 bases for V and 5 bases for J; bases not matched to a gene: 5. CDR1 is SNHLY, CDR2 FYNNEI, per germline. The CDR3 consists of 12 residues. This CDR3 reads CASRGGTETQYF. In DNA, the CDR3 is TGTGCCAGCCGGGGAGGGACGGAGACCCAGTACTTC.

V gene TRBV4-2 combines with J gene TRBJ1-4; 11 positions agree with TRBD1. With V trimmed by 1 base and J by 1 base, 5 bases remained unmatched. Germline CDR1 and CDR2: LGHNA and YNFKEQ. This CDR3 has 18 residues. The CDR3 loop is CASSQGGTGGRTNEKLFF. CDR3 nucleotide sequence: TGTGCCAGCAGCCAAGGAGGGACAGGGGGACGAACTAATGAAAAACTGTTTTTT.

The V gene is TRBV6-2 or TRBV6-3, the J gene TRBJ2-6; D remains ambiguous. V gave up 0 bases and J gave up 0 bases, with 9 bases separating them. The CDR3 is made up of 17 amino acids. CDR1 is MNHEY and CDR2 is SVGEGT in the germline V gene. CDR3 loop: CASSYSAWTSGANVLTF. As DNA, the CDR3 is TGTGCCAGCAGTTACTCAGCTTGGACCTCTGGGGCCAACGTCCTGACTTTC.

This chain joins TRBV3-1 (or the pseudogene TRBV3-2) and TRBJ2-3; 9 positions match TRBD2. The CDR3 length is 16 residues. Germline CDR1 is LGHDT and CDR2 is YNNKEL (reference sequence). V was clipped by 2 bases and J by 2 bases; unmatched bases: 5. The CDR3 nucleotides read TGTGCCAGCAGCCAAATGTTAGCGGGAGCCACAGATACGCAGTATTTT. Protein: CASSQMLAGATDTQYF.

The chain uses TRBV6-5 and TRBJ2-1, with 8 positions matching TRBD1. J lost 7 bases, V lost 6 bases, and 8 bases had no gene match. Looked up from germline, CDR1 is MNHEY and CDR2 is SVGAGI. This CDR3 comprises 14 residues. The CDR3: CASSAPGTGNEQFF. The CDR3, as DNA: TGTGCCAGCAGCGCACCCGGGACAGGTAATGAGCAGTTCTTC.

The CDR3 DNA reads as TGTGCCAGTAGTATGTGGACAGGCTCCTACGAGCAGTACTTC. Its protein product is CASSMWTGSYEQYF. The chain recombines TRBV19 with TRBJ2-7; 7 nucleotides agree with TRBD1. V dropped 3 bases and J dropped 0; count of bases not matched to a gene: 2. There are 14 residues in the CDR3. Germline assignment: CDR1 LNHDA and CDR2 SQIVND (reference sequence).

The sample holds one count of this clone. The chain links TRBV18 to TRBJ2-7; D could derive from TRBD1 or TRBD2 (5 bases each). Germline lookup yields CDR1 KGHSH and CDR2 LQKENI. This CDR3 contains 14 residues. The germline V and J ends were trimmed by 4 bases and 3 bases, with 13 bases remaining between them. The CDR3 sequence: CASSQGTGHYEQYF. In DNA, the CDR3 is TGTGCCAGCTCACAAGGGACGGGGCACTACGAGCAGTACTTC.

The rearrangement uses TRBV5-1 and TRBJ2-1; 7 bases are shared with TRBD1. CDR1 SGHRS and CDR2 YFSETQ come from the germline V gene. CDR3 length equals 17 residues. Trimming at V came to 0 bases and at J to 3 bases, leaving 9 bases not matched to a gene. The CDR3 here is CASSLATGTDDYNEQFF. Here the CDR3 DNA reads TGCGCCAGCAGCTTGGCTACCGGGACAGATGACTACAATGAGCAGTTCTTC.

The V call is TRBV6-5, the J call TRBJ1-5; a weak D match, TRBD1 (6 bases). The CDR3 is 14 residues long. In germline, CDR1 is MNHEY, CDR2 SVGAGI. V was cut by 6 bases and J by 2 bases, with 11 bases left in between. The CDR3 is CASSRQAGNQPQHF. The CDR3, as DNA: TGTGCCAGCAGCCGACAGGCTGGCAATCAGCCCCAGCATTTT.

The V gene is TRBV2, the J gene TRBJ1-1; no definite D call. Germline lookup yields CDR1 SNHLY and CDR2 FYNNEI. Trimming cost V 7 bases and J 7 bases, with 13 bases left between them. The CDR3 has 12 residues. CDR3 region: CASKRTNFEAFF. The DNA for the CDR3 is TGTGCCAGCAAGCGGACCAACTTTGAAGCTTTCTTT.

V and J are TRBV9 and TRBJ1-3; the D is unclear. Looked up from germline, CDR1 is SGDLS and CDR2 is YYNGEE. V lost 4 bases to trimming and J lost 3 bases, with 8 bases between them. This CDR3 contains 13 residues. CDR3: CASSPPGGNTIYF. The CDR3 DNA is TGTGCCAGCAGCCCTCCTGGTGGAAACACCATATATTTT.

This chain links TRBV6-6 with TRBJ1-5; 7 bases line up with TRBD1. The CDR3 consists of 16 residues. V was pared by 8 bases and J by 4 bases, with 14 bases of the junction left unmatched. The germline V gene encodes CDR1 MNHNY and CDR2 SVGAGI (reference sequence). This CDR3 is CASLEAGTVGNQPQHF. The CDR3 nucleotides are TGTGCCAGCCTAGAGGCGGGGACAGTGGGTAATCAGCCCCAGCATTTT.

The V gene is TRBV19, the J gene TRBJ1-3; D is undetermined. Germline V gene lookup returns CDR1 LNHDA and CDR2 SQIVND (reference sequence). The CDR3 has 16 amino acids. V lost 1 base to trimming and J lost 0 bases, with 10 bases between them. Here the CDR3 reads CASSIGTRSSGNTIYF. CDR3 bases: TGTGCCAGTAGTATAGGAACGAGAAGCTCTGGAAACACCATATATTTT.

This chain uses TRBV19 with TRBJ1-5, with D possibly matching TRBD1 (6 bases). Per germline, CDR1 LNHDA and CDR2 SQIVND (reference sequence). Trimming removed 6 bases at V and 4 bases at J, with 13 bases between. The CDR3 has 14 residues. CDR3 coding DNA: TGTGCCAGTAGCGTGGGACACCCAAATCAGCCCCAGCATTTT. It yields the protein CASSVGHPNQPQHF.

The V call is TRBV5-4, the J call TRBJ1-1; no reliable D call. The CDR3 has 16 residues. The ends were cut back, 0 bases at V and 0 bases at J, with 12 bases in the middle. Germline-derived CDR1 and CDR2 are SGHNT and YYREEE (reference sequence). The CDR3 nucleotides are TGTGCCAGCAGCTTGGGTGGAGCGGGCTTGAACACTGAAGCTTTCTTT. Translating it yields CASSLGGAGLNTEAFF.

The V and J genes are TRBV6-5 and TRBJ2-1, with 9 bases identical to TRBD2. The germline V gene encodes CDR1 MNHEY and CDR2 SVGAGI. Trimming took 6 bases from V and 8 from J; bases not matched to a gene: 11. This CDR3 has 15 amino acids. The CDR3 sequence is CASSLAGAAGDEQFF. The CDR3 DNA reads TGTGCCAGCAGCTTAGCGGGGGCCGCGGGGGATGAGCAGTTCTTC.